A single sample gave rise to the 11 T cell receptor beta chains below, sequenced in a study of cytomegalovirus exposure and HLA in healthy donors. 60 Vbeta and 13 Jbeta primers were used in PCR. Clones were read by immunoSEQ multiplex PCR, and TCRdb kept only the in-frame ones, dropping some. Of around 96,000 clones in the sample, roughly three fifths were seen once. Sequencing was carried out using PBMCs. The receptor set was obtained from a man aged 55 to 70 in good health and CMV-seronegative.

This chain connects TRBV5-4 to TRBJ2-5; 15 bases map to TRBD2. The CDR3 has 16 residues. Germline V gene data show CDR1 as SGHNT and CDR2 as YYREEE (reference sequence). Trimming took 4 bases from V and 2 from J; bases not matched to a gene: 3. This CDR3 is CASSHGLAGGQETQYF. The CDR3 coding sequence is TGTGCCAGCAGCCACGGACTAGCGGGGGGGCAAGAGACCCAGTACTTC.

This chain connects TRBV10-2 to TRBJ2-1; TRBD2 agrees at 7 bases. The CDR3 has 16 amino acids. The trim removed 3 bases at V and 3 bases at J, leaving 8 bases unmatched. Germline V gene lookup returns CDR1 WSHSY and CDR2 SAAADI. The CDR3 nucleotides are TGCGCCAGCAGTGAAAGGGCTAGCGGTCTCTACAATGAGCAGTTCTTC. This codes for CASSERASGLYNEQFF.

This clone was recorded a few times. This chain connects TRBV7-9 to TRBJ2-6; D unclear. This CDR3 has 15 residues. V shed 6 bases and J shed 0 bases, with 9 bases lying between them. From germline, CDR1 is SEHNR and CDR2 FQNEAQ (reference sequence). The CDR3 DNA is TGTGCCAGCAGACAGAAAGACTCTGGGGCCAACGTCCTGACTTTC. It encodes CASRQKDSGANVLTF.

This chain joins TRBV9 and TRBJ2-5; TRBD2 matches 7 bases. Germline V lookup: CDR1 SGDLS, CDR2 YYNGEE. This CDR3 is built from 14 residues. V was pared by 1 base and J by 1 base, with 1 base of the junction left unmatched. The CDR3 loop reads CASSVRTSQETQYF. The DNA for the CDR3 is TGTGCCAGCAGCGTAAGGACTAGCCAAGAGACCCAGTACTTC.

The V and J genes are TRBV2 and TRBJ1-2; 7 bases align to TRBD1. There are 14 residues in the CDR3. Losses at the gene ends were 1 base for V and 4 bases for J; bases not matched to a gene: 3. Germline CDR1 reads SNHLY; CDR2 reads FYNNEI. The CDR3 DNA reads as TGTGCCAGCAGTGAAGAGGGGGCAAGCTATGGCTACACCTTC. Translating gives CASSEEGASYGYTF.

The gene calls are TRBV19 and TRBJ1-1; 11 nucleotides line up with TRBD1. The CDR3 is made up of 15 amino acids. The V gene end was trimmed by 5 bases and the J gene end by 4 bases; junction bases not matched to a gene: 6. The germline gives CDR1 LNHDA, CDR2 SQIVND (reference sequence). The DNA for the CDR3 is TGTGCCAGTAGTTTCGCCGGGACAGGGGGCACTGAAGCTTTCTTT. Translated, it gives CASSFAGTGGTEAFF.

The CDR3 DNA sequence: TGCAGCGTTCAAGCTACTGGGGCCAACGTCCTGACTTTC. Protein: CSVQATGANVLTF. The chain links TRBV29-1 to TRBJ2-6; D call uncertain. Trimming cost V 5 bases and J 2 bases, with 7 bases left between them. Germline lookup yields CDR1 SQVTM and CDR2 ANQGSEA. The CDR3 is 13 amino acids.

The chain has TRBV10-3 and TRBJ2-2, with 11 bases matching TRBD1. Germline V lookup: CDR1 ENHRY, CDR2 SYGVKD. Trimming took 6 bases from V and 7 from J; bases not matched to a gene: 4. The CDR3 runs to 14 residues. CDR3 coding DNA: TGTGCCATCAGCGGACAGGGGGCCAACGGGGAGCTGTTTTTT. Its translation: CAISGQGANGELFF.

This rearrangement joins TRBV2 to TRBJ2-3, with 9 bases that match TRBD2. CDR1 is SNHLY, CDR2 FYNNEI, per germline. This CDR3 has 15 amino acids. Trimming removed 5 bases from V and 2 bases from J; junction bases left unmatched: 5. The CDR3 DNA sequence: TGTGCCAGCAGTCGACTAGCGGATTCCACAGATACGCAGTATTTT. Its translation: CASSRLADSTDTQYF.

This chain connects TRBV5-1 to TRBJ2-1; 7 nucleotides agree with TRBD1. The CDR3 runs to 15 residues. Losses at the gene ends were 3 bases for V and 5 bases for J; bases not matched to a gene: 8. Germline V gene sequence: CDR1 SGHRS, CDR2 YFSETQ. CDR3 DNA sequence: TGCGCCAGCAGCTCGGCAGGGGGTGTCCACAATGAGCAGTTCTTC. It codes for CASSSAGGVHNEQFF.

The rearrangement uses TRBV5-4 and TRBJ2-2; 10 nucleotides match TRBD1. This CDR3 contains 16 residues. The germline gives CDR1 SGHNT, CDR2 YYREEE (reference sequence). V trimming: 4 bases; J trimming: 4 bases; junction bases outside the gene matches: 7. The CDR3 region has the DNA TGTGCCAGCAGCGCAGGACAGGGGGAATTCACCGGGGAGCTGTTTTTT. Its translation is CASSAGQGEFTGELFF.